This is a list of T cell receptor beta chains from one sample in a study of graft-versus-host responses after intestinal transplantation. TCRdb's copy holds only in-frame clones and misses some; the assay was immunoSEQ multiplex PCR. The sample records 99,000 or so clones, about 84% being singletons. The specimen was PBMCs, collected 255 days after intestinal transplant. These receptors all come from a human patient who received an intestinal transplant, so some T cells may come from the graft donor. Each CDR3 is given with its conserved first and last residue. The D gene is left open where the match is weak. Part of the rows lack a size; the others show once, few, many or a class for expanded clones.

DNA	CDR3	D	size	V	J
TGTGCCAGCAGCGACTTAGGGGGGTTGGGTACTGAAGCTTTCTTT	CASSDLGGLGTEAFF	.	.	TRBV7-9	TRBJ1-1
TGTGCCAGCAGCACTGCGGGGACAGGGAGAAGTGAGACCCAGTACTTC	CASSTAGTGRSETQYF	TRBD1	.	TRBV27	TRBJ2-5
TGTGCCAGCAGCCTCACGGCTGAGACCCAGTACTTC	CASSLTAETQYF	.	.	TRBV7-6	TRBJ2-5
TGTGCCAGCAGCTACGCGGGAGACAATGAGCAGTTCTTC	CASSYAGDNEQFF	TRBD2	.	TRBV6-5	TRBJ2-1
TGTGCCACCAGCGGGGAAAGTGACTGGATAGAAGCTTTCTTT	CATSGESDWIEAFF	.	.	TRBV15	TRBJ1-1
TGTGCCAGCAGCTCGGAGACAGGTCAGCCCCAGCATTTT	CASSSETGQPQHF	.	.	TRBV11-2	TRBJ1-5
TGTGCCAGCAGCCGACTAGCGGGGGAGATCAATGAGCAGTTCTTC	CASSRLAGEINEQFF	TRBD2	.	TRBV6-4	TRBJ2-1
TGCGCCAGCAGTGGGACAGCGGAAAACTATGGCTACACCTTC	CASSGTAENYGYTF	TRBD1	.	TRBV5-1	TRBJ1-2
TGTGCCAGCATGTCATTACGGGCCGACTTGAACACTGAAGCTTTCTTT	CASMSLRADLNTEAFF	.	.	TRBV28	TRBJ1-1
TGCGCCAGCAGCTTGGCCGCAACTAATGAAAAACTGTTTTTT	CASSLAATNEKLFF	.	.	TRBV5-1	TRBJ1-4
TGTGCCAGCAGCTTAGAGGGGGGAGGCAGGCACACAACCTACGAGCAGTACTTC	CASSLEGGGRHTTYEQYF	.	.	TRBV7-6	TRBJ2-7
TGTGCCAGCAGTTACGGACAGCCCTACGAGCAGTACTTC	CASSYGQPYEQYF	.	few	TRBV6-6	TRBJ2-7
TGTGCCAGCAGCTTAAACAGCGGGGGGTACAATGAGCAGTTCTTC	CASSLNSGGYNEQFF	TRBD2	.	TRBV7-8	TRBJ2-1
TGTGCCAGCAGTTACTCAAGGCCCACCTACGAGCAGTACTTC	CASSYSRPTYEQYF	.	once	TRBV6-6	TRBJ2-7
TGCGCCAGCAGCTTAACTAGCGGGAGGACAGATACGCAGTATTTT	CASSLTSGRTDTQYF	TRBD2	.	TRBV5-1	TRBJ2-3
TGTGCCAGCAGTGAATTCGGCGGATCAACTAATGAAAAACTGTTTTTT	CASSEFGGSTNEKLFF	.	once	TRBV6-1	TRBJ1-4
TGTGCCAGTAGTACCTCAGCGAGTTCCTACGAGCAGTACTTC	CASSTSASSYEQYF	.	once	TRBV19	TRBJ2-7
TGTGCCAGCTCCTCAAGCGGGTTTTGGAATGAGCAGTTCTTC	CASSSSGFWNEQFF	.	.	TRBV18	TRBJ2-1
TGTGCCACCGCTTTCGGGGGCGGGACGATAAACTATGGCTACACCTTC	CATAFGGGTINYGYTF	.	.	TRBV15	TRBJ1-2
TGTGCCAGCAGTTCCGCGGGGTGGCTGACTGAAGCTTTCTTT	CASSSAGWLTEAFF	.	.	TRBV27	TRBJ1-1
TGTGCCAGTAGCCAATCCAGGGCTAACTATGGCTACACCTTC	CASSQSRANYGYTF	.	.	TRBV19	TRBJ1-2
TGTGCCAGCAGTCATTACGGAGCGGGAACTCACAATGAGCAGTTCTTC	CASSHYGAGTHNEQFF	TRBD2	.	TRBV27	TRBJ2-1
TGCGCCAGCAGCTTGTTCGAGGTTATGAACACTGAAGCTTTCTTT	CASSLFEVMNTEAFF	.	once	TRBV5-1	TRBJ1-1
TGTGCCAGCCTAAAGCGGACCGGGGAGCTGTTTTTT	CASLKRTGELFF	.	.	TRBV6-6	TRBJ2-2
TGTGCCAGCAGTGAAGTCGGAGGTGTCTGTGGAAACACCATATATTTT	CASSEVGGVCGNTIYF	.	.	TRBV6-1	TRBJ1-3
TGTGCCAGCAGTGAATCAGCAGGGGGCTCCTCTGTTGGCACTGAAGCTTTCTTT	CASSESAGGSSVGTEAFF	TRBD1	.	TRBV6-1	TRBJ1-1
TGTGCCAGCACTTTTACCGGGACAGCACCCTACGAGCAGTACTTC	CASTFTGTAPYEQYF	TRBD1	once	TRBV28	TRBJ2-7
TGTGCCAGCAGAGAACAGATGAACACTGAAGCTTTCTTT	CASREQMNTEAFF	.	.	TRBV6-1	TRBJ1-1
TGTGCCAGCAGTCCCAGGGGGGAGGTCTACAATGAGCAGTTCTTC	CASSPRGEVYNEQFF	.	once	TRBV6-1	TRBJ2-1
TGTGCCAGCAGCTTAGCTAACAGGGGAATGGGAGCTTTCTTT	CASSLANRGMGAFF	TRBD1	once	TRBV7-9	TRBJ1-1
TGTGCCAGCAGGCTAATCTCACAGAACACTGAAGCTTTCTTT	CASRLISQNTEAFF	.	.	TRBV28	TRBJ1-1
TGTGCCACCAGCAGAGACCGGACAGGGTATGGCTACACCTTC	CATSRDRTGYGYTF	TRBD1	medium-sized	TRBV15	TRBJ1-2
TGTGCCATCGGTTGGGAGGGGGGTTACAATGAGCAGTTCTTC	CAIGWEGGYNEQFF	.	.	TRBV10-3	TRBJ2-1